This T cell receptor (beta chain) originates from a study of cytomegalovirus exposure and HLA in healthy donors (TCRdb year 2017). Regarding the research as a whole: A later analysis indicated that the 120 validation repertoires were generated on the platform also employed for the 670 or so repertoires of the first cohort. The study aimed to test whether cataloging public T cell receptors could reveal signatures of past pathogen exposure. To predict cytomegalovirus infection status, the study combined high-throughput TCR immunosequencing, statistical association of individual TCRs with disease status, and machine learning. In addition to the first cohort of 666 subjects, a separate validation cohort of approximately 130 different subjects was used.

Details on this clone: Its antigen specificity is not known. No per-base quality is available; no much larger clone lies one base away.

Summary of the overall study and its limitations: It was suggested by the authors that the approach could potentially be generalized to other disease states and immunological phenotypes. In a later analysis, TCRs clustered in the first cohort were found to also tend to co-occur in the roughly 120 validation repertoires, with 90% to 95% of cluster scores above 0. The study listed approximately 150 TCR beta chains as associated with cytomegalovirus. Across donors, most TCR sequences were observed very rarely, whereas some public TCRs were present in many individuals. A later analysis lacked HLA typing for the validation cohort, so it scored co-occurrence in that cohort across all 120 repertoires. In vitro tests confirmed that a few of the cytomegalovirus-associated TCR beta chains recognize cytomegalovirus antigens. The classifier was reported to diagnose cytomegalovirus status with high specificity and sensitivity in both the original cohort and the validation cohort.

Library preparation was by the immunoSEQ multiplex PCR assay. From the authors' description of their analysis: To diagnose cytomegalovirus status from the catalog of TCR beta chain sequences, a statistical classification framework was built. The immuneACCESS repertoire file appears here via TCRdb, limited to in-frame rearrangements. These files lack a portion of the clones; in checked studies, under half of the deficit traces to unresolved V genes, and the cause of the others is not known. V and J calls and clone size are as listed in that table; D and trimming were resolved from the DNA. This sample comprises just over 80,000 clones, 95% to 97% of them detected only once. The ten biggest clones cover approximately 1.3% of the sample. Separate from the approximately 670-subject first cohort, the validation cohort of 95 to 150 subjects was the group to which the donors belonged. Trimmed from V: 4 bases; trimmed from J: 7 bases; junction bases lacking a gene match: 6. CDR1 and CDR2 (MNHNS, SASEGT) derive from the germline V gene. Including cysteine and phenylalanine, the CDR3 has 14 amino acids. The only DNA kept is the CDR3, 42 bases in frame from the first base.

Sequences were obtained from PBMCs. Recombination linked TRBV6-1 to TRBJ2-7; the junction holds 11 bases that match TRBD1. The receptor comes from a woman between 18 and 30 years old in good health and CMV-seronegative. The DNA is TGTGCCAGCAGTGCCGGACAGGGGGCGGGTGAGCAGTACTTC. This encodes CASSAGQGAGEQYF.